This paragraph covers one T cell receptor (beta chain) sequence. It lacks a known antigen. No quality values exist for individual bases; no much larger clone is one base distant. TCRbeta CDR3 regions were amplified from genomic DNA by means of the immunoSEQ Assay, a bias-controlled multiplex PCR. Concerning the study's data processing: The number of nucleated cells in each sample was estimated from the amplification of reference gene primers within the assay. To quantify the absolute abundance of each unique TCRbeta CDR3 rearrangement, sequence reads were collapsed and filtered. Productive Simpson clonality was computed per sample as the square root of Simpson's diversity index over productive rearrangements. What TCRdb holds here is the immuneACCESS table cut down to in-frame rearrangements. Part of the clones is not present; checked against another copy, under half of the missing clones reflect an unresolved V gene, and the others are unexplained. D and trimming were read from the DNA, whereas the V and J calls and clone size are those reported in that table. For this sample there are about 95,000 clones; under 90% appear just once. 4.5% to 6.5% of the sample rests with the top ten.

From the cysteine through the phenylalanine, the CDR3 covers 14 amino acids. Left in the record is the CDR3 DNA by itself, 42 bases read in frame from the first base. The V end gives up 7 bases and the J end 5 bases, leaving 8 bases in the junction not matched to a gene. Per the germline V gene (reference sequence), WNHNN is the CDR1 and SYGVQD is the CDR2. In Seattle, one collaborating source enrolled patients while the infection was active and tracked those patients longitudinally over the course of disease. The collaborating institutions used their own protocols to collect whole blood in K2EDTA tubes. For TCRbeta analysis, collaborators shipped samples as frozen whole blood, isolated PBMCs, or DNA extracted from either of those sample types. The source of the sample is a study of blood T cell repertoires in COVID-19 (dated by TCRdb to between 2020 and 2021). The study in broad terms: Collaborator samples came from the United States, Italy and Spain and covered acute and convalescent phases of COVID-19. The material from the prospective study consisted of cDNA or gDNA derived from T cells, B-cell-depleted T cells, or PBMCs. Subjects who had been exposed to COVID-19, were actively infected with it, or had recovered from it provided the deeply sampled blood TCRbeta repertoires that made up the dataset. The repertoires were released in a freely available public database intended as a resource for research on the immune response to SARS-CoV-2. The samples were drawn from two sources: the first 160 participants of the ongoing ImmuneRACE study, and 950 to 1,500 subjects contributed by 6 global collaborators. Nearly every sample came with metadata listing a de-identified subject ID, COVID-19 status, age in years and sex. HLA class I and class II types, where available, came from metadata supplied by the sample provider rather than from assay-based typing.

Study-wide findings and limitations: How much clinical and demographic metadata was included differed by source and by participant, and the metadata was provided uncurated.

Here the chain combines TRBV10-1 and TRBJ1-1; a stretch of 9 junction bases matches TRBD1. The sample consisted of peripheral blood. The receptor was isolated from a man aged 55 to 70 with COVID-19, enrolled during active disease. The CDR3 region reads CASKRDRVGTEAFF. The DNA is as follows: TGCGCCAGCAAAAGGGACAGGGTGGGGACTGAAGCTTTCTTT.